These 9 T cell receptor beta chains originate from one sample sequenced in a study of shared clonotypes between healthy human individuals. TCRdb's table, derived via immunoSEQ multiplex PCR, lists solely in-frame clones and lacks some. This sample yields about 2.4 million clones, of which more than 85% are seen a single time; approximately 0.37% belongs to the top ten. The specimen was naive CD4+ T cells from PBMCs. Subset in this sample: CD45RA+ positively selected. All receptors come from a young man in good health. Some clones in this sample may be carry-over from other donors' samples.

V usage is TRBV6-5 and J usage is TRBJ2-7; tentative D call: TRBD2 (5 bases). The CDR3 loop spans 13 amino acids. With 0 bases removed from V and 12 bases from J, the gap between germline ends came to 15 bases. Germline V gene sequence: CDR1 MNHEY, CDR2 SVGAGI. This CDR3 reads CASSYSRRSRGYF. The CDR3 DNA follows: TGTGCCAGCAGTTACTCGAGGCGGTCCCGGGGGTACTTC.

This clone was recorded only once. This chain joins TRBV10-2 and TRBJ2-1, with TRBD1 as a possible D gene (5 bases). V shed 5 bases and J shed 8 bases, with 10 bases lying between them. CDR1 WSHSY and CDR2 SAAADI come from the germline V gene. The CDR3 consists of 12 residues. CDR3 DNA: TGCGCCAGCAGTTGGCAGGGCCATGAGCAGTTCTTC. Amino acids: CASSWQGHEQFF.

The chain joins TRBV6-1 to TRBJ2-5, with D possibly TRBD1 on 6 matching bases. V lost 6 bases and J lost 2, with 16 bases in between. The CDR3 runs to 15 residues. CDR1 MNHNS and CDR2 SASEGT come from the germline V gene. The CDR3 coding sequence is TGTGCCAGCAGGAGACAGACAGGAACACAAGAGACCCAGTACTTC. It yields the protein CASRRQTGTQETQYF.

The chain joins TRBV27 to TRBJ2-3; 7 bases agree with TRBD2. Losses at the gene ends were 4 bases for V and 1 base for J; bases not matched to a gene: 8. The CDR3 contains 16 residues. Looked up from germline, CDR1 is MNHEY and CDR2 is SMNVEV (reference sequence). This CDR3 reads CASSSREARRTDTQYF. The DNA for the CDR3 is TGTGCCAGCAGTTCTCGGGAGGCAAGACGCACAGATACGCAGTATTTT.

The chain joins TRBV5-4 to TRBJ2-2; the match to TRBD1 covers 7 bases. The CDR3 has 15 amino acids. Losses at the gene ends were 7 bases for V and 1 base for J; bases not matched to a gene: 7. Looked up from germline, CDR1 is SGHNT and CDR2 is YYREEE (reference sequence). The CDR3 is CASGQNRGNTGELFF. CDR3 coding DNA: TGTGCCAGCGGTCAGAACAGGGGGAACACCGGGGAGCTGTTTTTT.

The rearrangement joins TRBV28 to TRBJ2-2; D uncertain. The CDR3 sequence is 13 residues long. CDR1 and CDR2 from the germline V gene are MDHEN and SYDVKM. V lost 4 bases, J lost 5 bases, and 8 bases lay in between. CDR3 coding DNA: TGTGCCAGCAGTTCCGTATTAACCGGGGAGCTGTTTTTT. Protein sequence: CASSSVLTGELFF.

This chain joins TRBV29-1 and TRBJ2-3, with 11 bases that match TRBD1. J was trimmed by 4 bases and V by 3 bases; bases with no gene match: 6. The CDR3 runs 15 residues. Looked up from germline, CDR1 is SQVTM and CDR2 is ANQGSEA. CDR3 amino acids: CSVEGTGGFPDTQYF. The DNA for the CDR3 is TGCAGCGTTGAGGGGACAGGGGGTTTTCCAGATACGCAGTATTTT.

J is TRBJ2-1 and V is TRBV9, with 8 bases fitting TRBD2. The CDR3 contains 13 residues. V lost 3 bases to trimming and J lost 10 bases; unmatched junction nucleotides: 6. The germline gives CDR1 SGDLS, CDR2 YYNGEE. CDR3 protein: CASSETSANEQFF. The DNA of the CDR3 is TGTGCCAGCAGCGAGACTAGCGCGAACGAGCAGTTCTTC. Complete variable domain (other parts from reference TRBV9 and TRBJ2-1): DSGVTQTPKHLITATGQRVTLRCSPRSGDLSVYWYQQSLDQGLQFLIQYYNGEERAKGNILERFSAQQFPDLHSELNLSSLELGDSALYFCASSETSANEQFFGPGTRLTVL.

This chain connects TRBV7-8 to TRBJ2-5, with D possibly TRBD1 on 6 matching bases. Germline V gives CDR1 SGHVS, CDR2 FQNEAQ. Trimming removed 5 bases at V and 2 bases at J, with 18 bases between. CDR3 length equals 16 residues. Here the CDR3 reads CASSAITSGQQETQYF. CDR3 nucleotides: TGTGCCAGCAGCGCGATCACCTCGGGACAACAAGAGACCCAGTACTTC.